This is a list of T cell receptor beta chains from one sample in a study of CD8 T cells in ankylosing spondylitis. In TCRdb, the 5' RACE reads were re-called with MiXCR into one record per CDR3 protein. The sample shows 400,000 to 450,000 distinct CDR3 sequences, roughly a sixth of them seen only once. Sequences were obtained from blood, either unsorted or a sorted T cell fraction (not recorded which). The receptors here all came from a male donor with ankylosing spondylitis. The CDR3 runs from the conserved cysteine through the conserved F or W. A D gene is named only where the DNA matches it firmly. Expanded clones get a size class; other rows say once, few or many, or leave the size out.

clone_size	d_call	v_call	j_call	cdr3_nt	cdr3_aa
.	TRBD1	TRBV6-5	TRBJ1-1	TGTGCCAGCAGTCACACAGGGGGGTCGGGGAACACTGAAGCTTTCTTT	CASSHTGGSGNTEAFF
few	.	TRBV21-1	TRBJ2-3	TGTGCCAGCAGCAAACCTGACACCCTGGGCACAGATACGCAGTATTTT	CASSKPDTLGTDTQYF
few	.	TRBV7-8	TRBJ1-6	TGTGCCAGCAGCTTAGCTACGAGCTATAATTCACCCCTCCACTTT	CASSLATSYNSPLHF
.	TRBD2	TRBV11-2	TRBJ2-5	TGTGCCAGCAGCCACAGAGGCGGACTAGAGATAGAGACCCAGTACTTC	CASSHRGGLEIETQYF
.	TRBD1	TRBV5-1	TRBJ2-3	TGCGCCAGCAGCGCCCGGACAGGGGGCACAGATACGCAGTATTTT	CASSARTGGTDTQYF
few	TRBD2	TRBV9	TRBJ2-7	TGTGCCAGCAGCGAGGGACTAGCGGTTACCTACGAGCAGTACTTC	CASSEGLAVTYEQYF
once	.	TRBV28	TRBJ1-5	TGTGCCAGCTTCGCTTGGTCGAGCCCTAATCAGCCCCAGCATTTT	CASFAWSSPNQPQHF
few	.	TRBV11-2	TRBJ1-2	TGTGCCAGCAGCTCCCTCGGACGGAACTATGGCTACACCTTC	CASSSLGRNYGYTF
few	.	TRBV4-1	TRBJ1-1	TGCGCCAGCAGCCAAGATCGAAGGGGGGGTTTAGCAGCTTTCTTT	CASSQDRRGGLAAFF
.	TRBD1	TRBV11-2	TRBJ1-1	TGTGCCAGCAGCTTACGGACAGGGGTCGTCATGAACACTGAAGCTTTCTTT	CASSLRTGVVMNTEAFF
.	TRBD1	TRBV20-1	TRBJ1-1	TGCAGTGCCGGCGGGACAGTAAAGACTGAAGCTTTCTTT	CSAGGTVKTEAFF
medium-sized	TRBD2	TRBV10-3	TRBJ2-7	TGTGCCATCAGTGACCCGACCACTAGCGGGGACGAGCAGTACTTC	CAISDPTTSGDEQYF
few	.	TRBV7-9	TRBJ2-3	TGTGCCAGCAGCATAGCGGAGTATACGCAGTATTTT	CASSIAEYTQYF
many	.	TRBV10-3	TRBJ1-1	TGTGCCATCAGTGAGGGACAAACGGAAGCTTTCTTT	CAISEGQTEAFF
.	TRBD2	TRBV5-1	TRBJ2-1	TGCGCCAGCAGCTTGGAGGGACTAGCGGGGTACAATGAGCAGTTCTTC	CASSLEGLAGYNEQFF
.	TRBD1	TRBV6-1	TRBJ1-2	TGTGCCAGCAGCGACCCCCCGGGACAGGGTGGCTACACCTTC	CASSDPPGQGGYTF
few	.	TRBV6-1	TRBJ2-4	TGTGCCAGCAGTCCGGGACGGCTAGCCAAAAACATTCAGTACTTC	CASSPGRLAKNIQYF
few	.	TRBV2	TRBJ1-5	TGTGCCAGCAGGGTGACAGGTGGCAATCAGCCCCAGCATTTT	CASRVTGGNQPQHF
few	TRBD1	TRBV5-1	TRBJ2-7	TGCGCCAGCAGCTTGGGGGACAGGGAATGGTACTTC	CASSLGDREWYF
.	.	TRBV20-1	TRBJ1-5	TGCAGTGCTAGAGAAGAGAGGGGCAATCAGCCCCAGCATTTT	CSAREERGNQPQHF
once	.	TRBV6-2/TRBV6-3	TRBJ1-2	TGTGCCAGCAGTTACGATGTGACGGCCTATGGCTACACCTTC	CASSYDVTAYGYTF
.	.	TRBV29-1	TRBJ1-5	TGCAGCGTTGAATCAAGAGTGGGCAATCAGCCCCAGCATTTT	CSVESRVGNQPQHF
few	.	TRBV7-2	TRBJ2-7	TGTGCCAGCAGCATAGGGACGGGGTACGAGCAGTACTTC	CASSIGTGYEQYF
.	.	TRBV30	TRBJ1-5	TGTGCCTGGAGAACGCCCCGGGGGAGCAATCAGCCCCAGCATTTT	CAWRTPRGSNQPQHF